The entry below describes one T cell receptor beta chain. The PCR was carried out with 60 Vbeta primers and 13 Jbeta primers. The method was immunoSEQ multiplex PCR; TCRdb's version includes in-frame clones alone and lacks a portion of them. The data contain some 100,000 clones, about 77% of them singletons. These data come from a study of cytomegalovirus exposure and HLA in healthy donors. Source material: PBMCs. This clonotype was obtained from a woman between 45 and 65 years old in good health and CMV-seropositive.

CDR3 sequence (DNA): TGTGCCAGCAGCCAAGAGGTGAGGTTGAGCTCCTACAATGAGCAGTTCTTC. Its translation is CASSQEVRLSSYNEQFF. V is TRBV4-2 and J is TRBJ2-1; no definite D call. V lost 0 bases and J 0 bases, leaving 12 bases between the germline ends. The CDR3 is made up of 17 amino acids. Germline CDR1 reads LGHNA; CDR2 reads YNFKEQ.